The rows below give T cell receptor beta chains drawn from one sample of a study of read filtering for tumor transcriptome and immune sequencing. TCRdb ran MiXCR on the reads and lists one entry per CDR3 protein. The sample lists tens of thousands of distinct CDR3 sequences; approximately 19% were seen once. Sequencing was carried out using a population of CD138-negative cells sorted from bone marrow. The source of these receptors is a donor over 35 with multiple myeloma. Each CDR3 is given with its conserved first and last residue. A D gene is named only where the DNA matches it firmly. Where a row states a size, it is once, few, many or the class of an expanded clone; other rows omit it.

V,D,size,J,DNA,CDR3
TRBV3-1,NA,many,TRBJ2-3,TGTGCCAGCAGCCAAGATACGGAGCGAGCAGGCACAGATACGCAGTATTTT,CASSQDTERAGTDTQYF
TRBV6-5,NA,NA,TRBJ1-4,TGTGCCAGCAGCCCTCTGGCCGCTAATGAAAAACTGTTTTTT,CASSPLAANEKLFF
TRBV3-1,NA,medium-sized,TRBJ2-1,TGTGCCAGCAAACTTCGGGACTCCCGCGATGAGCAGTTCTTC,CASKLRDSRDEQFF
TRBV7-2,TRBD2,NA,TRBJ2-1,TGCGCCAGCAGGTTTCTAGCGGGAGGGCAAGAGCAGCTCTTC,CASRFLAGGQEQLF
TRBV19,TRBD1,many,TRBJ2-7,TGTGCCAGTACCGGGACAGGCTACGAGCAGTACTTC,CASTGTGYEQYF
TRBV5-1,TRBD1,many,TRBJ2-2,TGCGCCAGCAGCTGGACAGGGGATCGGAACACCGGGGAGCTGTTTTTT,CASSWTGDRNTGELFF
TRBV28,NA,medium-sized,TRBJ2-3,TGTGCCAGCAGCTCACCTCCGGAACTCACAGATACGCAGTATTTT,CASSSPPELTDTQYF
TRBV9,TRBD1,many,TRBJ2-1,TGTGCCAGCAGCGGCCCGGGACAGTCCTACAATGAGCAGTTCTTC,CASSGPGQSYNEQFF
TRBV12-3/TRBV12-4,TRBD1,many,TRBJ2-7,TGTGCCAGCAGGCCTCCGGGACAGCAATACGAGCAGTACTTC,CASRPPGQQYEQYF
TRBV20-1,NA,many,TRBJ2-5,TGCAGTGCTAGAGAGGTGCTACGGCATGAGACCCAGTACTTC,CSAREVLRHETQYF
TRBV11-2,TRBD1,NA,TRBJ1-2,TGTGCCAGCAGCTCGGGACAGACATACTATGGCTACACCTTC,CASSSGQTYYGYTF
TRBV20-1,NA,many,TRBJ1-5,TGCAGTGCCCTCAAGGGGGGTAGCAATCAGCCCCAGCATTTT,CSALKGGSNQPQHF
TRBV7-3,NA,many,TRBJ2-2,TGTGCCAGCAGCCCTGGTGGGCTTTACACCGGGGAGCTGTTTTTT,CASSPGGLYTGELFF
TRBV7-9,NA,many,TRBJ2-3,TGTGCCAGCAGCATACTGGGATCTAGCGGCACAGATACGCAGTATTTT,CASSILGSSGTDTQYF
TRBV12-3/TRBV12-4,NA,many,TRBJ2-3,TGTGCCAGCAGTCTGGACGGGGGCACAGATACGCAGTATTTT,CASSLDGGTDTQYF
TRBV11-3,NA,many,TRBJ2-7,TGTGCCAGCAGCTCCGGGACACGACTCTCCTACGAGCAGTACTTC,CASSSGTRLSYEQYF
TRBV2,NA,many,TRBJ1-1,TGTGCCAGCACACCCCCCGAAAGGGTTGGCACTGAAGCTTTCTTT,CASTPPERVGTEAFF
TRBV6-1,NA,NA,TRBJ1-1,TGTGCCAGCAGTGAAGACGGCCTGAGTCGGGAAGCTTTCTTT,CASSEDGLSREAFF
TRBV7-9,NA,many,TRBJ2-5,TGTGCCAGCAGCAACCGACGATTCGGACGGACACAAGAGACCCAGTACTTC,CASSNRRFGRTQETQYF
TRBV29-1,NA,many,TRBJ2-6,TGCAGCGCCCAAATCTATGGGGCCTCTGGGGCCAACGTCCTGACTTTC,CSAQIYGASGANVLTF
TRBV6-2/TRBV6-3,NA,many,TRBJ2-1,TGTGCCAGCAGTTACTCGAGTGGTGCTGCTTTCCGGCTGTTCTTC,CASSYSSGAAFRLFF
TRBV29-1,TRBD2,many,TRBJ2-1,TGCAGCGGCTTCGGGACTAGCGGCTACAATGAGCAGTTCTTC,CSGFGTSGYNEQFF
TRBV5-1,TRBD2,few,TRBJ2-1,TGCGCCAGCAGGCTAGCACTAGCGGTCTACAATGAGCAGTTCTTC,CASRLALAVYNEQFF
TRBV5-1,NA,many,TRBJ2-7,TGCGCCAGCAGCTTGGAACCCACAAGAGAGTACGAGCAGTACTTC,CASSLEPTREYEQYF
TRBV3-1,TRBD2,many,TRBJ2-1,TGTGCCAGCAGCCAAGAGTCAGGACTAGAAATTTACAATGAGCAGTTCTTC,CASSQESGLEIYNEQFF
TRBV10-3,NA,many,TRBJ1-5,TGTGCCATCAGTGAGAGAGGGACCGTCAATCAGCCCCAGCATTTT,CAISERGTVNQPQHF
TRBV5-1,NA,many,TRBJ2-5,TGCGCCAGCAGCTTGCCTGCGACAGCAGAGACCCAGTACTTC,CASSLPATAETQYF
TRBV5-1,NA,NA,TRBJ2-7,TGCGCCAGCAGCCTGGATACTGACAGTGTCCAATTCTCCTACGAGCAGTACTTC,CASSLDTDSVQFSYEQYF
TRBV6-6,NA,NA,TRBJ2-3,TGTGCCAGTAGTTATCACACTCTCGGGACAAAAGTTATCACAGATACGCAGTATTTT,CASSYHTLGTKVITDTQYF
TRBV6-2/TRBV6-3,NA,many,TRBJ1-1,TGTGCCAGCAGTTTCGAAGGGATAATGAACACTGAAGCTTTCTTT,CASSFEGIMNTEAFF
TRBV12-3/TRBV12-4,TRBD1,many,TRBJ2-1,TGTGCCAGCAGTCCCGGGACAGGGTGGGGCGGTGAGCAGTTCTTC,CASSPGTGWGGEQFF
TRBV19,NA,many,TRBJ1-2,TGTGCCAGTAGTATAGGCAGGGGACACTATGGCTACACCTTC,CASSIGRGHYGYTF
TRBV24-1,NA,many,TRBJ1-5,TGTGCCACCAGTGAACAAAGCAATCAGCCCCAGCATTTT,CATSEQSNQPQHF